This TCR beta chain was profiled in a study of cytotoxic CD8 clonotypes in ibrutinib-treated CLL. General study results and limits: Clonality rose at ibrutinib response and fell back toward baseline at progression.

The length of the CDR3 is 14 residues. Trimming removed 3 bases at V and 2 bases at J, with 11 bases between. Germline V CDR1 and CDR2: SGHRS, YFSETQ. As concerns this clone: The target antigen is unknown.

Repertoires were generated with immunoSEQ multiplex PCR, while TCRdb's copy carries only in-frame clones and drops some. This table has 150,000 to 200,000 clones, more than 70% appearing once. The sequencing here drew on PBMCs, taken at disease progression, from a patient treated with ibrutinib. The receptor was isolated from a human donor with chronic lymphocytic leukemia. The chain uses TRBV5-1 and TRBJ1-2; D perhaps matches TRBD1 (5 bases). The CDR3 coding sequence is TGCGCCAGCAGCTCGGGACCCCCGAACTATGGCTACACCTTC. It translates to CASSSGPPNYGYTF.